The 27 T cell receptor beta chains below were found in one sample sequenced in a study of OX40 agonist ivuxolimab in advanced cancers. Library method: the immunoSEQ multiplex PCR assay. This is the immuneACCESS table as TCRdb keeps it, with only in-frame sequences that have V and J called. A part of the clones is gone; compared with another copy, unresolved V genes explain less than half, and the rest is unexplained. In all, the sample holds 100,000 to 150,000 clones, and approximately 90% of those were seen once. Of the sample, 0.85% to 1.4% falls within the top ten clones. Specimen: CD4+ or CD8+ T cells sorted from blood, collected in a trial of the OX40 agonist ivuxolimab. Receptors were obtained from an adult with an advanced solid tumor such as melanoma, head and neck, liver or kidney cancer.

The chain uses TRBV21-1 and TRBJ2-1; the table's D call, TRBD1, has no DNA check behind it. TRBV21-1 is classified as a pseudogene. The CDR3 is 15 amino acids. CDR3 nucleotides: TGTGCCAGCAGCAAAGTGGGCTGGAAATTCAATGAGCAGTTCTTC. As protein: CASSKVGWKFNEQFF.

The CDR3 here is CASSLVGGGYTF. CDR3 DNA sequence: TGTGCCAGCAGCTTAGTGGGGGGCGGCTACACCTTC. V usage is TRBV7-9 and J usage is TRBJ1-2; D is perhaps TRBD1 (6 bases). Germline CDR1 SEHNR, CDR2 FQNEAQ (reference sequence). V lost 1 base to trimming and J lost 8 bases, with 8 bases between them. The CDR3 runs 12 residues.

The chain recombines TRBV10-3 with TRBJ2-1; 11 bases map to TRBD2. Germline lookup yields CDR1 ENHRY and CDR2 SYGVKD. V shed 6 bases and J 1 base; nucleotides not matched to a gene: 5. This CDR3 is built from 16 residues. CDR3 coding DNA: TGTGCCATCAGGACCGGGACTAGCGGTTCCTACAATGAGCAGTTCTTC. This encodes CAIRTGTSGSYNEQFF.

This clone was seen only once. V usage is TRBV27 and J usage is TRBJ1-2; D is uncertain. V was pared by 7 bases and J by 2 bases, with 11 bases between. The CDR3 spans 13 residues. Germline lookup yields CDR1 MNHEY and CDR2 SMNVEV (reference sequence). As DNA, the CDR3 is TGTGCCAGCACCTCCGGTAGCAACTATGGCTACACCTTC. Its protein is CASTSGSNYGYTF.

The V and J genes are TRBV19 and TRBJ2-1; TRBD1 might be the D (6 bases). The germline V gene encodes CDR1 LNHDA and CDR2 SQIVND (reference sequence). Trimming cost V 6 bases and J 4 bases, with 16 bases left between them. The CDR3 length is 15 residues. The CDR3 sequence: CASSNTGTPYNEQFF. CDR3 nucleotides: TGTGCCAGTAGCAACACCGGGACACCATACAATGAGCAGTTCTTC.

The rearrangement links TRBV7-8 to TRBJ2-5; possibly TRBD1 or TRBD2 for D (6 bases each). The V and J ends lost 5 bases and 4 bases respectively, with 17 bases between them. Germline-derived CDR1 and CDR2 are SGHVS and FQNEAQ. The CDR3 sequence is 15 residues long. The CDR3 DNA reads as TGTGCCAGCAGCCCTGGAGGGGGAGAAAGAGAGACCCAGTACTTC. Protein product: CASSPGGGERETQYF.

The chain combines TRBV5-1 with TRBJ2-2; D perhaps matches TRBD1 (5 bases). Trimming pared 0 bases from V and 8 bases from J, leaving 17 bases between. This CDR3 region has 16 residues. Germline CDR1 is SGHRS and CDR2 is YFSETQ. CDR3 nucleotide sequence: TGCGCCAGCAGCTTGGGGCAGGGATACAGCACGGGGGAGCTGTTTTTT. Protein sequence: CASSLGQGYSTGELFF. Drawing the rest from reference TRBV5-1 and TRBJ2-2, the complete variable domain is KAGVTQTPRYLIKTRGQQVTLSCSPISGHRSVSWYQQTPGQGLQFLFEYFSETQRNKGNFPGRFSGRQFSNSRSEMNVSTLELGDSALYLCASSLGQGYSTGELFFGEGSRLTVL.

The CDR3 region is CASSQSGTGITYEQYF. In nucleotides, the CDR3 is TGCGCCAGCAGCCAATCCGGGACAGGGATTACCTACGAGCAGTACTTC. This chain links TRBV5-1 with TRBJ2-7, with TRBD1 matching over 9 bases. From germline, CDR1 is SGHRS and CDR2 YFSETQ. CDR3 length: 16 residues. V lost 4 bases, J lost 2 bases, and 10 bases stayed unmatched.

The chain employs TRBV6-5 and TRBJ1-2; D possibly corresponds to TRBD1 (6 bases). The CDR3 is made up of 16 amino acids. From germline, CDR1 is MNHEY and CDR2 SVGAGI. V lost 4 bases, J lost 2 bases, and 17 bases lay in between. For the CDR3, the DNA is TGTGCCAGCAGTTCCCGGCGGGGGGGACAAAACTATGGCTACACCTTC. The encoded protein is CASSSRRGGQNYGYTF.

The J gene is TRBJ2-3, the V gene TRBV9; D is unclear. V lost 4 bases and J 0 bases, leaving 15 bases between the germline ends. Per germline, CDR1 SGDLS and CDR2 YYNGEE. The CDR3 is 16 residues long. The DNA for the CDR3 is TGTGCCAGCAGCACTACCCCTATCGTGAGCACAGATACGCAGTATTTT. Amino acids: CASSTTPIVSTDTQYF.

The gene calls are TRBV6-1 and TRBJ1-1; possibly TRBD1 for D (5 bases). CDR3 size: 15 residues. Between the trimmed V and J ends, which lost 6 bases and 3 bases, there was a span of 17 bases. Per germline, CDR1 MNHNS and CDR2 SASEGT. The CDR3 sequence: CASRPPGRVDTEAFF. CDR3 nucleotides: TGTGCCAGCAGACCCCCCGGCAGGGTGGACACTGAAGCTTTCTTT.

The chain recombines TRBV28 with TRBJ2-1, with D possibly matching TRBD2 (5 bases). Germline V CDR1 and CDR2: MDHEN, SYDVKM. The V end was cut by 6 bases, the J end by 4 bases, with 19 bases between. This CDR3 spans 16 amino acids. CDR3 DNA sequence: TGTGCCAGCAGGAGGCCCTGGACTGAGGGATACAATGAGCAGTTCTTC. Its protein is CASRRPWTEGYNEQFF.

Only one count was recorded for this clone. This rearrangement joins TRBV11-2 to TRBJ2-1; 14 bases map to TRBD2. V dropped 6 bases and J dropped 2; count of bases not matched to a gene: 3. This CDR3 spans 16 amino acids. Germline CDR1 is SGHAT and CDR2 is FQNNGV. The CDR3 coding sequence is TGTGCCAGCAGACGGACTAGCGGGAGGACCTACAATGAGCAGTTCTTC. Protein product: CASRRTSGRTYNEQFF.

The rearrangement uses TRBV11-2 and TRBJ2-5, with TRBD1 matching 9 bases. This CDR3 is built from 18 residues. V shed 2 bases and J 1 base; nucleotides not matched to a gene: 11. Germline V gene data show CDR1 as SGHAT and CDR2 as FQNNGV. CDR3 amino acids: CASSLSRRDRAGQETQYF. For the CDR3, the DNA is TGTGCCAGCAGCTTATCCCGCCGGGACAGGGCGGGCCAAGAGACCCAGTACTTC.

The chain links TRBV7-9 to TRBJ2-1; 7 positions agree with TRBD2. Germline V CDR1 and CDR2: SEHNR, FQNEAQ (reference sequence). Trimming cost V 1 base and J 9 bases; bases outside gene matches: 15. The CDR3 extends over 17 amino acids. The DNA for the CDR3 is TGTGCCAGCAGCTTAGACGCCAGGACTAGGGGTCGCCGTGAGCAGTTCTTC. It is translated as CASSLDARTRGRREQFF.

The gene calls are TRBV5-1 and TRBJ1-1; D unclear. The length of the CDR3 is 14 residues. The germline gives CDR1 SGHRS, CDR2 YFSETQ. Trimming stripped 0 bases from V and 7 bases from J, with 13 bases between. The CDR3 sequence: CASSLEYPRVEAFF. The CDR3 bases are TGCGCCAGCAGCTTGGAGTATCCCCGGGTTGAAGCTTTCTTT.

The CDR3 protein is CASSQVVTGTYEQYF. The CDR3 DNA is TGCGCCAGCAGCCAAGTTGTAACAGGAACCTACGAGCAGTACTTC. This sequence joins TRBV4-1 and TRBJ2-5; a possible D gene is TRBD1 (5 bases). The DNA end is a closer match to TRBJ2-7, so the J assignment may be wrong. Per the germline V gene, CDR1 is MGHRA and CDR2 is YSYEKL. This CDR3 spans 15 amino acids.

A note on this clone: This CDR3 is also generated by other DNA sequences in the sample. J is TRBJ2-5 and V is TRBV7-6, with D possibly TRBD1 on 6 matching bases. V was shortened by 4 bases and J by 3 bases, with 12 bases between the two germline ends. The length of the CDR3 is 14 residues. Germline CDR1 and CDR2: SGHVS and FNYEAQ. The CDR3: CASSSNEGEETQYF. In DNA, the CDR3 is TGTGCCAGCAGCTCAAATGAGGGGGAAGAGACCCAGTACTTC. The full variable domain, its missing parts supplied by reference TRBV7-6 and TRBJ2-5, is GAGVSQSPRYKVTKRGQDVALRCDPISGHVSLYWYRQALGQGPEFLTYFNYEAQQDKSGLPNDRFSAERPEGSISTLTIQRTEQRDSAMYRCASSSNEGEETQYFGPGTRLLVL.

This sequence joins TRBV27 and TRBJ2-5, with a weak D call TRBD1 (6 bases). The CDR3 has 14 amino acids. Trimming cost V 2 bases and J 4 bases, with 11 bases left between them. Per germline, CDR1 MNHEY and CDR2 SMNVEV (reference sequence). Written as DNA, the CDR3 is TGTGCCAGCAGTTTAGACAGGATCAGAGAGACCCAGTACTTC. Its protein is CASSLDRIRETQYF.

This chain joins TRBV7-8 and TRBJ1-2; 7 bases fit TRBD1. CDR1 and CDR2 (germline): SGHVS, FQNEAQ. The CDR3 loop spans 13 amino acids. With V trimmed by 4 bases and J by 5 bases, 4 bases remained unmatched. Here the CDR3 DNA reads TGTGCCAGCAGCTCGGGACAGAGATATGGCTACACCTTC. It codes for CASSSGQRYGYTF.

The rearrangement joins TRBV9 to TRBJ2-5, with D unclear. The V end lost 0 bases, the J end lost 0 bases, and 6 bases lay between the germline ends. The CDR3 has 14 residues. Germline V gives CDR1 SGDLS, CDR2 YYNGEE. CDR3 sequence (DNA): TGTGCCAGCAGCGTAGAAGAGGACCAAGAGACCCAGTACTTC. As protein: CASSVEEDQETQYF. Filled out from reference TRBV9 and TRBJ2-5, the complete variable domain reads DSGVTQTPKHLITATGQRVTLRCSPRSGDLSVYWYQQSLDQGLQFLIQYYNGEERAKGNILERFSAQQFPDLHSELNLSSLELGDSALYFCASSVEEDQETQYFGPGTRLLVL.

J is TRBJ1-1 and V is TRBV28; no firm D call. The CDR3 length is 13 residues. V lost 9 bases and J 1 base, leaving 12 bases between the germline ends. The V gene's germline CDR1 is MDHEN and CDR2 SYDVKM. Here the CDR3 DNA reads TGTGCCAGTGCAAACCCCTCGAACACTGAAGCTTTCTTT. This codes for CASANPSNTEAFF.

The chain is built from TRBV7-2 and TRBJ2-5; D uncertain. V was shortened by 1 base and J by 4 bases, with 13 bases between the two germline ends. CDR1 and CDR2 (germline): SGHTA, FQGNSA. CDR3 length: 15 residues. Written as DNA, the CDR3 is TGTGCCAGCAGCTTAGGGAACTCTTCCCCAGAGACCCAGTACTTC. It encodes CASSLGNSSPETQYF.

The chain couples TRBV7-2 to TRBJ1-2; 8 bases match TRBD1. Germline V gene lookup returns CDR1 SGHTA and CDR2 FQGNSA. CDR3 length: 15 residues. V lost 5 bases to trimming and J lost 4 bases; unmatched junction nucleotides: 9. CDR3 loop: CASSSGQGASYGYTF. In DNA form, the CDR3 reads TGTGCCAGCAGCAGCGGCCAGGGGGCGAGCTATGGCTACACCTTC.

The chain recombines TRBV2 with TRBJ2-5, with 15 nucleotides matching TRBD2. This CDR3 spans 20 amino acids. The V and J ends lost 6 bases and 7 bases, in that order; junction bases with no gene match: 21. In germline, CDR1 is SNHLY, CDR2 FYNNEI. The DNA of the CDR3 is TGTGCCAGCAGCCCCCGCCGCGGACTAGCGGGAGGGCCTTTAACAGGGACCCAGTACTTC. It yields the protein CASSPRRGLAGGPLTGTQYF.

CDR3 sequence: CASSFVSQPSTDTQYF. Here the CDR3 DNA reads TGTGCCAGCAGTTTCGTCTCGCAGCCTAGCACAGATACGCAGTATTTT. This chain joins TRBV28 and TRBJ2-3; D not certain. CDR1 MDHEN and CDR2 SYDVKM come from the germline V gene. The CDR3 spans 16 residues. V lost 3 bases and J 0 bases, leaving 13 bases between the germline ends.

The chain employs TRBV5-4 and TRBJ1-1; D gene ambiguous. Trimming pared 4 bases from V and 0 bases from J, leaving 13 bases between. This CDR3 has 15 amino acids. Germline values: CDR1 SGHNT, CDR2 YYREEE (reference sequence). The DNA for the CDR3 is TGTGCCAGCAGCAAAACTCCCGGGGTGAACACTGAAGCTTTCTTT. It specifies CASSKTPGVNTEAFF.